These 31 T cell receptor beta chains originate from one sample sequenced in a study of blood T cell repertoires in COVID-19. Sequenced by immunoSEQ multiplex PCR; TCRdb stores in-frame clones only, minus some. The sample shows about 200,000 clones, roughly 85% of them seen only once. Sequencing used peripheral blood. All receptors come from a woman of 80 years or more with acute or convalescent COVID-19.

This chain uses TRBV28 with TRBJ1-4; TRBD1 might be the D (6 bases). V lost 2 bases, J lost 7 bases, and 14 bases lay in between. From germline, CDR1 is MDHEN and CDR2 SYDVKM. This CDR3 is 15 amino acids long. As DNA, the CDR3 is TGTGCCAGCAGTTTAGAACAGGGTATTTTTGAAAAACTGTTTTTT. It codes for CASSLEQGIFEKLFF.

This chain uses TRBV6-2 or TRBV6-3 with TRBJ1-1; tentative D call: TRBD1 (5 bases). Germline V gene sequence: CDR1 MNHEY, CDR2 SVGEGT. Trimming took 2 bases from V and 6 from J, leaving 16 bases between them. CDR3 size: 15 residues. CDR3 sequence reads: CASSYEVGGLSEAFF. CDR3 sequence (DNA): TGTGCCAGCAGTTACGAGGTCGGGGGACTGTCTGAAGCTTTCTTT.

V usage is TRBV3-1 (or the pseudogene TRBV3-2) and J usage is TRBJ2-5; TRBD2 matches at 8 bases. The junction had 16 bases not matched to a gene; V was cut back by 4 bases and J by 6 bases. CDR1 and CDR2 (germline): LGHDT, YNNKEL (reference sequence). This CDR3 spans 17 amino acids. This chain's CDR3 is CASSPPVGGRRPQTQYF. The CDR3 DNA reads TGTGCCAGCAGCCCCCCGGTTGGCGGGAGGCGGCCGCAGACCCAGTACTTC.

V and J are TRBV7-2 and TRBJ1-2, with 9 bases lining up with TRBD1. The V gene end was trimmed by 5 bases and the J gene end by 4 bases; junction bases not matched to a gene: 2. The CDR3 runs 13 residues. Germline V lookup: CDR1 SGHTA, CDR2 FQGNSA. Here the CDR3 reads CASSAGQGYGYTF. The DNA of the CDR3 is TGTGCCAGCAGCGCGGGACAGGGCTATGGCTACACCTTC.

This rearrangement joins TRBV9 to TRBJ2-5; a possible D gene is TRBD2 (5 bases). The CDR3 runs to 13 residues. The germline CDR1 and CDR2 sequences are SGDLS and YYNGEE. Trimming removed 2 bases at V and 5 bases at J, with 10 bases between. CDR3 bases: TGTGCCAGCAGCGTCCACGGGGAGGAGACCCAGTACTTC. Translation gives CASSVHGEETQYF.

This chain links TRBV9 with TRBJ1-1; D gene unclear. Deletions cut 2 bases from V and 1 base from J, with 6 bases between. Germline-derived CDR1 and CDR2 are SGDLS and YYNGEE. The CDR3 length is 13 residues. In DNA form, the CDR3 reads TGTGCCAGCAGCGTCCGTCCGAACACTGAAGCTTTCTTT. This sequence encodes CASSVRPNTEAFF. Full variable domain (remainder filled in from reference TRBV9 and TRBJ1-1): DSGVTQTPKHLITATGQRVTLRCSPRSGDLSVYWYQQSLDQGLQFLIQYYNGEERAKGNILERFSAQQFPDLHSELNLSSLELGDSALYFCASSVRPNTEAFFGQGTRLTVV.

This clone was seen a few times. DNA for the CDR3: TGTGCCAGCAGTTTGTATGGGGCAGGGGAATTAGGATCCTACGAGCAGTACTTC. This sequence encodes CASSLYGAGELGSYEQYF. This rearrangement joins TRBV27 to TRBJ2-7; D might be TRBD1 (6 bases). CDR1 is MNHEY and CDR2 is SMNVEV in the germline V gene (reference sequence). The length of the CDR3 is 18 residues. V was cut by 3 bases and J by 1 base, with 22 bases left in between.

This clone was picked up one time. J is TRBJ1-1 and V is TRBV28; TRBD1 aligns across 11 bases. After removal of 4 bases from V and 6 bases from J, the junction contained 10 bases not matched to a gene. Germline CDR1 MDHEN, CDR2 SYDVKM. The CDR3 contains 16 residues. CDR3 DNA: TGTGCCAGCAGTTCCTTCGGGACAGGGGGTACGGCTGAAGCTTTCTTT. Translating gives CASSSFGTGGTAEAFF. The variable domain in full, with the rest retrieved from reference TRBV28 and TRBJ1-1, is DVKVTQSSRYLVKRTGEKVFLECVQDMDHENMFWYRQDPGLGLRLIYFSYDVKMKEKGDIPEGYSVSREKKERFSLILESASTNQTSMYLCASSSFGTGGTAEAFFGQGTRLTVV.

The chain couples TRBV5-1 to TRBJ2-3, with TRBD1 matching 8 bases. Trimming removed 4 bases from V and 1 base from J; junction bases left unmatched: 8. The germline CDR1 and CDR2 sequences are SGHRS and YFSETQ. The CDR3 extends over 16 amino acids. This CDR3 is CASSPPGQGGTDTQYF. CDR3 sequence (DNA): TGCGCCAGCAGCCCCCCCGGACAGGGTGGCACAGATACGCAGTATTTT.

The sample holds a few counts of this clone. This chain links TRBV19 with TRBJ2-7; D may be TRBD1 (6 bases). The V gene's germline CDR1 is LNHDA and CDR2 SQIVND (reference sequence). CDR3 length equals 15 residues. Trimming took off 5 bases at V and 2 bases at J, with 16 bases between the two ends. CDR3 bases: TGTGCCAGTAGTTCACAGGGTTCCTCCACCTACGAGCAGTACTTC. Translation gives CASSSQGSSTYEQYF.

The chain joins TRBV2 to TRBJ1-2, with D possibly being TRBD1 (5 bases). V lost 3 bases to trimming and J lost 7 bases, with 12 bases between them. Germline lookup yields CDR1 SNHLY and CDR2 FYNNEI. The CDR3 consists of 13 residues. The CDR3 bases are TGTGCCAGCAGTGATTCGGGGGTGGCTGGCTACACCTTC. Translating gives CASSDSGVAGYTF.

This clone was recorded only once. The gene calls are TRBV7-3 and TRBJ2-2; 9 bases line up with TRBD1. This CDR3 contains 18 residues. The junction had 14 bases not matched to a gene; V was cut back by 4 bases and J by 5 bases. Germline CDR1 reads SGHTA; CDR2 reads FQGTGA. The CDR3 DNA sequence: TGTGCCAGCAGCTCTCAACCTCCGGGACAGGGCCTAACCGGGGAGCTGTTTTTT. Translating it yields CASSSQPPGQGLTGELFF.

V usage is TRBV18 and J usage is TRBJ2-3; D call uncertain. V was cut by 6 bases and J by 5 bases, with 6 bases left in between. This CDR3 region has 11 residues. Germline V gene data show CDR1 as KGHSH and CDR2 as LQKENI. The CDR3, as DNA: TGTGCCAGCTCCCCGGGAGATACGCAGTATTTT. It is translated as CASSPGDTQYF.

This chain joins TRBV28 and TRBJ2-7, with D perhaps TRBD1 (6 bases). This CDR3 has 15 residues. Trimming pared 1 base from V and 2 bases from J, leaving 12 bases between. Germline V gives CDR1 MDHEN, CDR2 SYDVKM. The CDR3 reads CASSLFTGLAYEQYF. CDR3 nucleotide sequence: TGTGCCAGCAGTTTATTTACAGGGCTAGCCTACGAGCAGTACTTC.

A few counts support this clone. The CDR3 DNA sequence: TGTGCCAGTAGTATTATGGGGACAGGCGGGCTCGAGCCCCAGCATTTT. Translated: CASSIMGTGGLEPQHF. The J gene is TRBJ1-5, the V gene TRBV19; 8 nucleotides agree with TRBD1. V trimming: 3 bases; J trimming: 8 bases; junction bases outside the gene matches: 12. Germline lookup yields CDR1 LNHDA and CDR2 SQIVND (reference sequence). The CDR3 runs to 16 residues.

The V call is TRBV27, the J call TRBJ2-2, with 8 bases identical to TRBD1. CDR3 length equals 15 residues. With V trimmed by 7 bases and J by 6 bases, 10 bases remained unmatched. Germline loops: CDR1 MNHEY, CDR2 SMNVEV (reference sequence). This chain's CDR3 is CASIDGQGRAGELFF. In DNA, the CDR3 is TGTGCCAGCATAGACGGACAGGGACGGGCCGGGGAGCTGTTTTTT.

This clone showed up just a few times. The rearrangement joins TRBV7-2 to TRBJ1-5, with 9 bases identical to TRBD1. Germline V gene sequence: CDR1 SGHTA, CDR2 FQGNSA. The trim removed 6 bases at V and 6 bases at J, leaving 9 bases unmatched. The CDR3 is 15 amino acids. The CDR3 nucleotides read TGTGCCAGCAGTCGTACAGGGGGCTTGTTTCAGCCCCAGCATTTT. This encodes CASSRTGGLFQPQHF. Using reference TRBV7-2 and TRBJ1-5 for the parts outside the CDR3, the full variable domain is GAGVSQSPSNKVTEKGKDVELRCDPISGHTALYWYRQSLGQGLEFLIYFQGNSAPDKSGLPSDRFSAERTGGSVSTLTIQRTQQEDSAVYLCASSRTGGLFQPQHFGDGTRLSIL.

V gene TRBV6-6 combines with J gene TRBJ2-1; D remains ambiguous. Germline values: CDR1 MNHNY, CDR2 SVGAGI (reference sequence). The V and J ends lost 9 bases and 6 bases respectively, with 12 bases between them. This CDR3 region has 12 residues. The CDR3 DNA sequence: TGTGCCAGTAGCCCCAATTCCAATGAGCAGTTCTTC. This gives the protein CASSPNSNEQFF.

The rearrangement links TRBV4-3 to TRBJ2-1; TRBD2 aligns across 12 bases. Germline lookup yields CDR1 LGHNA and CDR2 YSLEER. There are 15 residues in the CDR3. Germline trimming cut 0 bases from V and 13 bases from J; bases unmatched to any gene: 7. CDR3: CASSQDGTSGPTQFF. The CDR3 region has the DNA TGCGCCAGCAGCCAAGATGGGACTAGCGGGCCGACTCAGTTCTTC.

The J gene is TRBJ1-1, the V gene TRBV19; the match to TRBD1 covers 12 bases. The CDR3 extends over 17 amino acids. Germline loops: CDR1 LNHDA, CDR2 SQIVND (reference sequence). J was trimmed by 0 bases and V by 6 bases; bases with no gene match: 8. DNA for the CDR3: TGTGCCAGTAGGTTGCCGGGACAGGGGGCCATGAACACTGAAGCTTTCTTT. As protein: CASRLPGQGAMNTEAFF.

The count of this clone is one. This rearrangement joins TRBV5-1 to TRBJ1-1; D remains unclear. Trimming removed 2 bases from V and 11 bases from J, with 16 bases in between. This CDR3 has 13 residues. The germline V gene has CDR1 SGHRS and CDR2 YFSETQ. In DNA, the CDR3 is TGCGCCAGCAGCTTCGAAACCCTTCGGGAGGCTTTCTTT. Translation: CASSFETLREAFF. Complete variable domain (other parts from reference TRBV5-1 and TRBJ1-1): KAGVTQTPRYLIKTRGQQVTLSCSPISGHRSVSWYQQTPGQGLQFLFEYFSETQRNKGNFPGRFSGRQFSNSRSEMNVSTLELGDSALYLCASSFETLREAFFGQGTRLTVV.

J is TRBJ2-1 and V is TRBV4-3, with 14 bases identical to TRBD2. The CDR3 loop spans 17 amino acids. J was trimmed by 8 bases and V by 4 bases; bases with no gene match: 10. CDR1 is LGHNA, CDR2 YSLEER, per germline. The CDR3 DNA reads TGCGCCAGCAGCCGGACCCTGCCGGGACTAGCGGGAGATGAGCAGTTCTTC. Amino acids: CASSRTLPGLAGDEQFF.

This rearrangement joins TRBV2 to TRBJ1-4, with TRBD1 identical over 8 bases. This CDR3 contains 15 residues. Per the germline V gene, CDR1 is SNHLY and CDR2 is FYNNEI. The ends lost 4 bases at V and 5 bases at J; junction bases unmatched: 6. CDR3 DNA: TGTGCCAGCAGTGCGGTGGACAGGGCAAATGAAAAACTGTTTTTT. This encodes CASSAVDRANEKLFF.

V and J are TRBV11-3 and TRBJ1-2; 8 positions match TRBD1. CDR3 length: 13 amino acids. Germline V lookup: CDR1 SGHNT, CDR2 YENEEA. The V gene end was trimmed by 5 bases and the J gene end by 8 bases; junction bases not matched to a gene: 7. For the CDR3, the DNA is TGTGCCAGCAGCGGAGGACAGGGAGGAGGCTACACCTTC. Its translation: CASSGGQGGGYTF.

The chain recombines TRBV18 with TRBJ2-5; D possibly corresponds to TRBD2 (6 bases). CDR1 KGHSH and CDR2 LQKENI come from the germline V gene. The CDR3 has 15 residues. Trimming shortened V by 5 bases and J by 0 bases, and 13 bases separated the two germline ends. CDR3 in DNA: TGTGCCAGCTCAAGGACTACCATATACCAAGAGACCCAGTACTTC. This sequence encodes CASSRTTIYQETQYF.

This clone was seen only a few times. The chain carries TRBV28 and TRBJ2-2; 8 positions agree with TRBD1. The CDR3 is 14 residues long. Germline V gene lookup returns CDR1 MDHEN and CDR2 SYDVKM. V lost 6 bases and J lost 7; bases outside the gene matches: 7. The DNA for the CDR3 is TGTGCCAGCAGAACGGACAGGGCACACGGGGAGCTGTTTTTT. This encodes CASRTDRAHGELFF. The full variable domain, completed using reference TRBV28 and TRBJ2-2, is DVKVTQSSRYLVKRTGEKVFLECVQDMDHENMFWYRQDPGLGLRLIYFSYDVKMKEKGDIPEGYSVSREKKERFSLILESASTNQTSMYLCASRTDRAHGELFFGEGSRLTVL.

The J gene is TRBJ2-7, the V gene TRBV10-3; 9 bases fit TRBD2. Trimming at V came to 3 bases and at J to 2 bases, leaving 11 bases not matched to a gene. The CDR3 runs to 17 residues. Germline CDR1 and CDR2: ENHRY and SYGVKD. The CDR3 DNA sequence: TGTGCCATCAGTGACCTGGGACTAGCTGAGACCCCCTACGAGCAGTACTTC. Its protein product is CAISDLGLAETPYEQYF.

The chain couples TRBV18 to TRBJ1-1, with TRBD1 as a possible D gene (6 bases). From germline, CDR1 is KGHSH and CDR2 LQKENI. V lost 3 bases and J lost 5, with 13 bases in between. The CDR3 is made up of 14 amino acids. The CDR3 nucleotides read TGTGCCAGCTCACCTTCAGGGGCCATGACTGAAGCTTTCTTT. It specifies CASSPSGAMTEAFF.

The V gene is TRBV27, the J gene TRBJ2-7; TRBD2 aligns across 10 bases. The CDR3 is 19 residues long. With 5 bases clipped from V and 7 bases from J, the junction kept 23 bases outside the gene matches. The germline CDR1 and CDR2 sequences are MNHEY and SMNVEV (reference sequence). CDR3 sequence: CASSPRPGLALPFPREQYF. CDR3 coding DNA: TGTGCCAGCAGTCCTAGACCGGGACTAGCGTTACCCTTCCCGCGGGAGCAGTACTTC.

The rearrangement joins TRBV6-5 to TRBJ1-2; D is unresolved. The CDR3 loop spans 12 amino acids. Per the germline V gene, CDR1 is MNHEY and CDR2 is SVGAGI. Trimming stripped 6 bases from V and 4 bases from J, with 9 bases between. CDR3 residues: CASSGGSYGYTF. In DNA, the CDR3 is TGTGCCAGCAGCGGAGGGAGCTATGGCTACACCTTC.

The V and J genes are TRBV3-1 (or the pseudogene TRBV3-2) and TRBJ1-2; possible D gene TRBD1, 6 bases. CDR1 is LGHDT, CDR2 YNNKEL, per germline (reference sequence). This CDR3 has 14 amino acids. The V and J ends lost 6 bases and 3 bases respectively, with 14 bases between them. This CDR3 is CASSRGGGDYGYTF. The CDR3 bases are TGTGCCAGCAGTCGCGGGGGGGGCGACTATGGCTACACCTTC.